The 4 T cell receptor beta chains in this list originate from one sample, sequenced in a study of cytomegalovirus exposure and HLA in healthy donors. Libraries were prepared by immunoSEQ multiplex PCR; TCRdb keeps only in-frame clonotypes and omits some of them. Here the sample spans tens of thousands of clones, around 94% being singletons. Material for sequencing was PBMCs. The receptors shown here come from a woman aged 18 to 35 in good health and CMV-seronegative.

J is TRBJ2-2 and V is TRBV27; tentatively, D is TRBD1 (6 bases). The CDR3 runs to 16 residues. The V end lost 6 bases, the J end lost 6 bases, and 20 bases lay between the germline ends. Germline V gives CDR1 MNHEY, CDR2 SMNVEV (reference sequence). CDR3 loop: CASSPFGVQGPGELFF. The CDR3 DNA reads as TGTGCCAGCAGCCCGTTTGGAGTACAGGGCCCCGGGGAGCTGTTTTTT.

The CDR3 here is CASSFIMRLAGNYEQYF. The CDR3 DNA reads TGTGCCAGCAGCTTTATTATGAGACTAGCGGGGAACTACGAGCAGTACTTC. V usage is TRBV11-2 and J usage is TRBJ2-7, with TRBD2 identical over 11 bases. Germline CDR1 and CDR2: SGHAT and FQNNGV. The CDR3 covers 17 residues. J lost 3 bases, V lost 3 bases, and 10 bases had no gene match. The entire variable domain, with the rest obtained from reference TRBV11-2 and TRBJ2-7, is as follows: EAGVAQSPRYKIIEKRQSVAFWCNPISGHATLYWYQQILGQGPKLLIQFQNNGVVDDSQLPKDRFSAERLKGVDSTLKIQPAKLEDSAVYLCASSFIMRLAGNYEQYFGPGTRLTVT.

This chain links TRBV6-6 with TRBJ2-3; 8 positions agree with TRBD1. Losses at the gene ends were 4 bases for V and 2 bases for J; bases not matched to a gene: 5. CDR3 length: 15 amino acids. The germline V gene encodes CDR1 MNHNY and CDR2 SVGAGI (reference sequence). The CDR3 loop reads CASSSTGENTDTQYF. The DNA of the CDR3 is TGTGCCAGCAGTTCGACAGGGGAAAACACAGATACGCAGTATTTT.

This chain joins TRBV9 and TRBJ1-1; D perhaps matches TRBD1 (5 bases). Looked up from germline, CDR1 is SGDLS and CDR2 is YYNGEE. This CDR3 contains 15 residues. Trimming took 4 bases from V and 0 from J, leaving 13 bases between them. The CDR3 sequence: CASSPLAGMNTEAFF. The CDR3 DNA is TGTGCCAGCAGCCCACTCGCAGGGATGAACACTGAAGCTTTCTTT. Based on the CDR3 plus reference TRBV9 and TRBJ1-1, the full variable domain is DSGVTQTPKHLITATGQRVTLRCSPRSGDLSVYWYQQSLDQGLQFLIQYYNGEERAKGNILERFSAQQFPDLHSELNLSSLELGDSALYFCASSPLAGMNTEAFFGQGTRLTVV.